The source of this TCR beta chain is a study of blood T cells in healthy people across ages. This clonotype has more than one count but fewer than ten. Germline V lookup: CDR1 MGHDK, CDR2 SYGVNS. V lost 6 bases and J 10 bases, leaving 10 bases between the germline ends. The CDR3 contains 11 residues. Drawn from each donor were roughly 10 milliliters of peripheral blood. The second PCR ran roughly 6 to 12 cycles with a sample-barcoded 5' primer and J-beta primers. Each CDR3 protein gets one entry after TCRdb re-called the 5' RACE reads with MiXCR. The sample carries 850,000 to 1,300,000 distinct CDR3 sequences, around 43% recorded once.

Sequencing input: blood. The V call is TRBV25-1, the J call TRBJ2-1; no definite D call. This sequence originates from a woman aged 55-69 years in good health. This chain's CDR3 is CASRVGSEQFF. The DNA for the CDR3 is TGTGCCAGCAGGGTCGGCAGCGAGCAGTTCTTC. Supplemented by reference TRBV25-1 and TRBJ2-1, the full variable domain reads EADIYQTPRYLVIGTGKKITLECSQTMGHDKMYWYQQDPGMELHLIHYSYGVNSTEKGDLSSESTVSRIRTEHFPLTLESARPSHTSQYLCASRVGSEQFFGPGTRLTVL.